This T cell receptor (beta chain) derives from a study of T-cell reconstitution after alpha-beta-depleted transplantation in children. Broader study findings: Some patients' high day-60 TCRbeta diversity was attributed to recipient cells surviving conditioning. Reported findings indicate that, about two months after transplant, alpha-beta T cells came from several hundred expanded clones, which were derived from non-depleted graft cells. Fresh T-cell production supplied most of the T-cell counts and diversity seen one year after transplant.

Preparation of the TCRbeta library was carried out with unique molecular identifiers. TCRdb ran MiXCR on the PCR reads and lists one entry per CDR3 protein. The top ten hold just over 35% of the sample, which has about 580,000 distinct CDR3 sequences, more than 20% seen once. This clonotype was seen only a few times. What it binds is unknown. Germline V gene sequence: CDR1 MDHEN, CDR2 SYDVKM. CDR3 size: 15 residues. V lost 10 bases to trimming and J lost 7 bases, with 20 bases between them. The specimen was PBMCs, collected before TCRalphabeta/CD19-depleted stem cell transplant. J is TRBJ1-6 and V is TRBV28, with no clear D. The receptor's source is a boy younger than two with Wiskott-Aldrich syndrome, due to receive a stem cell transplant. This CDR3 is CATIGSGESNSPLHF. The CDR3 DNA sequence: TGTGCCACCATCGGGTCCGGGGAAAGCAATTCACCCCTCCACTTT.